This passage covers 23 T cell receptor beta chains from one sample sequenced in a study of CD8+ T cells in alopecia areata. In each case, RNA was isolated and then reverse transcribed into cDNA as the sequencing template. Some clones are missing from TCRdb's copy, which holds only in-frame ones; the method was immunoSEQ multiplex PCR. The sample contains approximately 210,000 clones, roughly 60% of which appear only once. Treatment specified: oral pan-JAK inhibitor, 5-10 mg twice daily. The input for sequencing was CD4+ T cells sorted from blood, taken at week 24, from a patient treated with tofacitinib. Receptors originate from a human donor with alopecia areata.

The chain carries TRBV4-3 and TRBJ2-5; 10 bases are shared with TRBD1. Germline trimming cut 3 bases from V and 9 bases from J; bases unmatched to any gene: 16. The CDR3 loop spans 17 amino acids. The germline CDR1 and CDR2 sequences are LGHNA and YSLEER. Here the CDR3 DNA reads TGCGCCAGCAGCCATGACAGGGGGCAGGCGGCTACAATAGCCCAGTACTTC. Its protein is CASSHDRGQAATIAQYF.

This sequence joins TRBV5-7 and TRBJ2-7, with D possibly TRBD1 on 6 matching bases. TRBV5-7 is marked as an open reading frame, function uncertain. With 1 base removed from V and 4 bases from J, the gap between germline ends came to 9 bases. The CDR3 sequence is 13 residues long. CDR3 DNA: TGTGCCAGCAGCTTGACAGGGAAGTACGAGCAGTACTTC. This codes for CASSLTGKYEQYF.

The rearrangement joins TRBV5-1 to TRBJ2-3; D is uncertain. Germline V gene sequence: CDR1 SGHRS, CDR2 YFSETQ. The CDR3 loop spans 15 amino acids. V lost 0 bases to trimming and J lost 5 bases, with 13 bases between them. CDR3 in DNA: TGCGCCAGCAGCTTGGAAGACGGGCCGGGAGATACGCAGTATTTT. Residues: CASSLEDGPGDTQYF. The variable domain in full, completed from reference TRBV5-1 and TRBJ2-3, reads KAGVTQTPRYLIKTRGQQVTLSCSPISGHRSVSWYQQTPGQGLQFLFEYFSETQRNKGNFPGRFSGRQFSNSRSEMNVSTLELGDSALYLCASSLEDGPGDTQYFGPGTRLTVL.

The J gene is TRBJ2-7, the V gene TRBV7-9; D may be TRBD2 (6 bases). Germline lookup yields CDR1 SEHNR and CDR2 FQNEAQ (reference sequence). CDR3 length equals 14 residues. Between the trimmed V and J ends, which lost 5 bases and 2 bases, there was a span of 13 bases. CDR3 protein: CASSTGGNTYEQYF. CDR3 coding DNA: TGTGCCAGCAGCACTGGAGGGAATACCTACGAGCAGTACTTC.

This chain links TRBV29-1 with TRBJ1-2, with D maybe TRBD1 (5 bases). Per germline, CDR1 SQVTM and CDR2 ANQGSEA. This CDR3 is built from 13 residues. Trimming stripped 2 bases from V and 3 bases from J, with 10 bases between. CDR3 DNA: TGCAGCGTTGAAACGATGGGGGACTATGGCTACACCTTC. It codes for CSVETMGDYGYTF.

The chain uses TRBV29-1 and TRBJ2-1; maybe TRBD2 (6 bases). This CDR3 has 11 residues. Trimming removed 5 bases from V and 10 bases from J, with 12 bases in between. Per germline, CDR1 SQVTM and CDR2 ANQGSEA. In DNA, the CDR3 is TGCAGCGTTTACGCGGGATCCGAGCAGTTCTTC. Translated: CSVYAGSEQFF.

This clone was detected once. The J gene is TRBJ2-7, the V gene TRBV27; TRBD1 or TRBD2 may be the D gene (5 bases each). CDR1 MNHEY and CDR2 SMNVEV come from the germline V gene (reference sequence). With 5 bases removed from V and 1 base from J, the gap between germline ends came to 18 bases. The CDR3 has 16 amino acids. The CDR3 DNA follows: TGTGCCAGCAGTCGTGAGGGGCGCGGTATGTCCTACGAGCAGTACTTC. This codes for CASSREGRGMSYEQYF.

This clone was found a few times. V usage is TRBV5-6 and J usage is TRBJ2-3; possible D gene TRBD1, 5 bases. The germline V and J ends were trimmed by 0 bases and 2 bases, with 13 bases remaining between them. The CDR3 totals 16 residues. Germline CDR1 is SGHDT and CDR2 is YYEEEE. The CDR3 sequence: CASSLDQGRPTDTQYF. CDR3 in DNA: TGTGCCAGCAGCTTGGATCAGGGCCGCCCCACAGATACGCAGTATTTT.

This clone was seen a handful of times. V usage is TRBV29-1 and J usage is TRBJ2-3, with 10 bases matching TRBD2. Germline V gene lookup returns CDR1 SQVTM and CDR2 ANQGSEA. This CDR3 region has 14 residues. The V gene end was trimmed by 7 bases and the J gene end by 4 bases; junction bases not matched to a gene: 8. The CDR3 DNA reads as TGCAGCGCCAGAAGCGGGGGGGGTTCAGATACGCAGTATTTT. This gives the protein CSARSGGGSDTQYF.

This sequence joins TRBV29-1 and TRBJ2-1; possible D gene TRBD1, 5 bases. CDR1 is SQVTM and CDR2 is ANQGSEA in the germline V gene. V lost 2 bases and J lost 1, with 15 bases in between. This CDR3 has 16 amino acids. The CDR3 DNA sequence: TGCAGCGTTGAACCCCCAGGGCAGAGGTCCTACAATGAGCAGTTCTTC. Encoded protein: CSVEPPGQRSYNEQFF.

The rearrangement links TRBV4-3 to TRBJ2-1, with 9 positions matching TRBD2. The CDR3 totals 16 residues. Looked up from germline, CDR1 is LGHNA and CDR2 is YSLEER. Unmatched junction bases numbered 7, after V lost 0 bases and J lost 7 bases. CDR3 bases: TGCGCCAGCAGCCAAGATCCGGCGGGGGGGCCGAATGAGCAGTTCTTC. Protein: CASSQDPAGGPNEQFF.

The V gene is TRBV10-3, the J gene TRBJ2-5; no clear D. TRBJ2-7 explains the end of the DNA better; the J call may be wrong. The CDR3 totals 15 residues. In germline, CDR1 is ENHRY, CDR2 SYGVKD. The CDR3 DNA is TGTGCCATCAGTGAGTCGTCGAAGGTACGCGACGAGCAGTACTTC. It translates to CAISESSKVRDEQYF.

This clone was counted between two and nine times. The V call is TRBV6-5, the J call TRBJ1-2, with 7 bases lining up with TRBD1. This CDR3 comprises 15 residues. Germline trimming cut 11 bases from V and 8 bases from J; bases unmatched to any gene: 20. CDR1 MNHEY and CDR2 SVGAGI come from the germline V gene. CDR3 region: CACLPRMGQKRGYTF. CDR3 bases: TGTGCCTGCTTGCCCCGAATGGGACAGAAGAGAGGCTACACCTTC.

The genes are TRBV30 and TRBJ2-3; D unresolved. V was pared by 7 bases and J by 5 bases, with 16 bases between. Germline CDR1 is GTSNPN and CDR2 is SVGIG (reference sequence). The CDR3 has 13 residues. The CDR3 bases are TGTGCCTATGCCATTGGGAATGGAGATACGCAGTATTTT. This gives the protein CAYAIGNGDTQYF.

This sequence joins TRBV11-2 and TRBJ1-1; D not certain. This CDR3 spans 13 amino acids. CDR1 is SGHAT and CDR2 is FQNNGV in the germline V gene. Trimming stripped 5 bases from V and 0 bases from J, with 7 bases between. In nucleotides, the CDR3 is TGTGCCAGCAGCGTCCGGCTGAACACTGAAGCTTTCTTT. Translated, it gives CASSVRLNTEAFF.

The J gene is TRBJ1-2, the V gene TRBV6-5; D remains ambiguous. This CDR3 contains 15 residues. Germline V gene sequence: CDR1 MNHEY, CDR2 SVGAGI. The V end was cut by 0 bases, the J end by 7 bases, with 15 bases between. The CDR3 nucleotides are TGTGCCAGCAGTTACTCGCCGGGCTTGGGCGGTGGCTACACCTTC. This sequence encodes CASSYSPGLGGGYTF.

The chain joins TRBV30 to TRBJ2-7; TRBD1 matches 7 bases. Germline assignment: CDR1 GTSNPN and CDR2 SVGIG (reference sequence). This CDR3 spans 13 amino acids. V lost 3 bases to trimming and J lost 9 bases; unmatched junction nucleotides: 11. The CDR3 region has the DNA TGTGCCTGGAGCCCTAGACAGGGATCAGGGCAGTACTTC. This translates into CAWSPRQGSGQYF.

The chain combines TRBV29-1 with TRBJ2-7; the D gene is possibly TRBD1 (5 bases). Germline V gene lookup returns CDR1 SQVTM and CDR2 ANQGSEA. Trimming stripped 7 bases from V and 0 bases from J, with 13 bases between. CDR3 length equals 13 residues. CDR3 in DNA: TGCAGCGCCTCAGGGCGCCTCTCCTACGAGCAGTACTTC. Encoded protein: CSASGRLSYEQYF.

This clone was found once. V and J are TRBV25-1 and TRBJ2-7; D assignment may be TRBD1 or TRBD2 (5 bases each). Germline assignment: CDR1 MGHDK and CDR2 SYGVNS. The CDR3 length is 15 residues. With 3 bases removed from V and 1 base from J, the gap between germline ends came to 13 bases. CDR3 sequence (DNA): TGTGCCAGCAGTGAGACGGGGCCAGCTTCCTACGAGCAGTACTTC. Its translation: CASSETGPASYEQYF.

The chain joins TRBV15 to TRBJ2-5; D may be TRBD2 (5 bases). This CDR3 contains 13 residues. Trimming left V 8 bases short and J 5 bases short, with 15 bases between. The germline CDR1 and CDR2 sequences are LNHNV and YYDKDF (reference sequence). The CDR3 reads CATAREGRETQYF. DNA of the CDR3: TGTGCCACCGCCCGAGAGGGTAGGGAGACCCAGTACTTC.

In its sample, this clone was seen a few times. The chain employs TRBV7-3 and TRBJ2-1; 12 bases align to TRBD2. With V trimmed by 4 bases and J by 7 bases, 8 bases remained unmatched. The CDR3 runs to 16 residues. From germline, CDR1 is SGHTA and CDR2 FQGTGA. The CDR3 bases are TGTGCCAGCAGCTCGACTAGCGGGGGCTTTAGGAATGAGCAGTTCTTC. It encodes CASSSTSGGFRNEQFF.

A single count supports this clone. V gene TRBV27 combines with J gene TRBJ2-2; no clear D gene. This CDR3 contains 14 residues. Looked up from germline, CDR1 is MNHEY and CDR2 is SMNVEV (reference sequence). Deletions cut 7 bases from V and 5 bases from J, with 14 bases between. The CDR3 DNA follows: TGTGCCAGCACTCAACCGGGTCGGACCGGGGAGCTGTTTTTT. It yields the protein CASTQPGRTGELFF.

This clone has just a few counts. The rearrangement joins TRBV5-1 to TRBJ2-7; the D gene is possibly TRBD2 (5 bases). Germline CDR1 reads SGHRS; CDR2 reads YFSETQ. The CDR3 spans 13 residues. Trimming took off 4 bases at V and 2 bases at J, with 10 bases between the two ends. This CDR3 reads CASSASGTYEQYF. CDR3 coding DNA: TGCGCCAGCAGCGCATCGGGAACCTACGAGCAGTACTTC.